This T cell receptor beta chain was identified in a study of T cell repertoires in cytomegalovirus infection. The CDR3 spans 11 residues. Trimming cost V 5 bases and J 4 bases, with 3 bases left between them. Germline-derived CDR1 and CDR2 are KGHDR and SFDVKD. A single record per CDR3 protein comes from TCRdb applying MiXCR to the reads. The sample lists around 180,000 distinct CDR3 sequences; approximately 30% were seen once. Material for sequencing was PBMCs. This chain links TRBV24-1 with TRBJ2-3; D gene uncertain. This clonotype was obtained from a human donor in good health (CMV status not recorded). Some clones in this sample may be carry-over from other donors' samples. The CDR3, as DNA: TGTGCCACCAGTGCCGCAGATACGCAGTATTTT. Its translation: CATSAADTQYF.